These 24 T cell receptor beta chains were all obtained from the same sample, sequenced in a study of T-cell memory formation after mild COVID-19. A single record per CDR3 protein comes from TCRdb applying MiXCR to the 5' RACE reads. The sample shows around 340,000 distinct CDR3 sequences, under 15% of them seen only once. The source material was PBMCs or a T cell subset sorted from them (not recorded which). These TCRs come from a man between 18 and 35 years old who had mild COVID-19 (a few samples of this study predate the infection). Cell type and time point are not known.

The chain joins TRBV5-1 to TRBJ2-4, with TRBD1 matching over 7 bases. J gave up 8 bases and V 4 bases, and 18 bases lay outside the gene matches. There are 17 residues in the CDR3. Germline V gene data show CDR1 as SGHRS and CDR2 as YFSETQ. The DNA of the CDR3 is TGCGCCAGCAGCCCCGGGTTCAGTAGGGGGCTAGGTGACATTCAGTACTTC. This codes for CASSPGFSRGLGDIQYF.

This clonotype has just a few counts. The rearrangement joins TRBV20-1 to TRBJ2-3, with 7 bases fitting TRBD1. With 1 base clipped from V and 1 base from J, the junction kept 5 bases outside the gene matches. The CDR3 runs to 15 residues. Germline CDR1 reads DFQATT; CDR2 reads SNEGSKA (reference sequence). The CDR3, as DNA: TGCAGTGCTAGAGCCCGGACAGGCCGCACAGATACGCAGTATTTT. Protein sequence: CSARARTGRTDTQYF.

This rearrangement joins TRBV6-5 to TRBJ2-1, with 10 bases fitting TRBD1. CDR1 is MNHEY, CDR2 SVGAGI, per germline. The length of the CDR3 is 14 residues. The V segment lost 6 bases and the J segment 6 bases; nucleotides outside the gene matches: 5. The CDR3 loop reads CASRRQGALNEQFF. The CDR3 DNA reads as TGTGCCAGCAGACGACAGGGGGCCCTCAATGAGCAGTTCTTC.

The chain carries TRBV21-1 and TRBJ1-5; the listed D gene, TRBD1, was not tested against the DNA. TRBV21-1 is a listed pseudogene. The CDR3 loop spans 13 amino acids. CDR3 region: CASGTGAHQPQHF. For the CDR3, the DNA is TGTGCCAGTGGGACAGGGGCTCATCAGCCCCAGCATTTT.

This chain connects TRBV29-1 to TRBJ2-7, with D perhaps being TRBD1 or TRBD2 (6 bases each). Per germline, CDR1 SQVTM and CDR2 ANQGSEA. The ends were cut back, 4 bases at V and 6 bases at J, with 16 bases in the middle. The CDR3 spans 13 residues. In DNA, the CDR3 is TGCAGCGTTGGGTCCAGGGGAGGTAGCGAGCAGTACTTC. Translated, it gives CSVGSRGGSEQYF.

The chain joins TRBV24-1 to TRBJ2-3; D remains ambiguous. CDR1 is KGHDR and CDR2 is SFDVKD in the germline V gene. Trimming shortened V by 4 bases and J by 6 bases, and 7 bases separated the two germline ends. The CDR3 is made up of 12 amino acids. In nucleotides, the CDR3 is TGTGCCACCAGTGACCACCCCGATACGCAGTATTTT. It codes for CATSDHPDTQYF.

This clonotype has a handful of counts. The rearrangement joins TRBV6-2 or TRBV6-3 to TRBJ2-4; D is uncertain. In germline, CDR1 is MNHEY, CDR2 SVGEGT. The CDR3 has 13 amino acids. The V gene lost 2 bases and the J gene lost 13 bases, with 15 bases spanning the gap. CDR3 loop: CASSYQSVYGQYF. The CDR3 coding sequence is TGTGCCAGCAGTTACCAGTCGGTTTACGGACAGTACTTC.

The chain couples TRBV6-6 to TRBJ2-7; 8 positions match TRBD1. Looked up from germline, CDR1 is MNHNY and CDR2 is SVGAGI (reference sequence). The CDR3 has 13 amino acids. With V trimmed by 8 bases and J by 1 base, 4 bases remained unmatched. The CDR3 is CASRWDRSYEQYF. CDR3 DNA: TGTGCCAGCCGCTGGGACAGGTCCTACGAGCAGTACTTC.

This clonotype has a count of ten or more. The gene calls are TRBV5-1 and TRBJ2-7; the D gene could be TRBD1 or TRBD2 (6 bases each). The CDR3 extends over 17 amino acids. The V end was cut by 0 bases, the J end by 2 bases, with 18 bases between. Germline CDR1 reads SGHRS; CDR2 reads YFSETQ. The CDR3 reads CASSLGRDGTRAYEQYF. For the CDR3, the DNA is TGCGCCAGCAGCTTGGGGCGGGACGGGACAAGGGCCTACGAGCAGTACTTC.

This clonotype was seen ten or more times. The chain is built from TRBV27 and TRBJ2-1; D gene uncertain. This CDR3 has 11 amino acids. Trimming took off 7 bases at V and 5 bases at J, with 6 bases between the two ends. In germline, CDR1 is MNHEY, CDR2 SMNVEV (reference sequence). CDR3 sequence (DNA): TGTGCCAGCATTGTAAACAATGAGCAGTTCTTC. Translated: CASIVNNEQFF.

The chain uses TRBV9 and TRBJ2-7; 9 nucleotides agree with TRBD1. Germline CDR1 and CDR2: SGDLS and YYNGEE. V shed 4 bases, J shed 7 bases, and the junction held 18 bases outside the gene matches. CDR3 length: 17 residues. In nucleotides, the CDR3 is TGTGCCAGCAGCCAATATGCAAGGTGGGGGACAGGGAAAGAGCAGTACGTC. Protein product: CASSQYARWGTGKEQYV.

This clonotype was picked up many times. This chain joins TRBV14 and TRBJ2-5, with D hard to call. This CDR3 is built from 14 residues. CDR1 and CDR2 from the germline V gene are SGHDN and FVKESK. Trimming cost V 0 bases and J 0 bases, with 5 bases left between them. The CDR3 DNA follows: TGTGCCAGCAGCCAAGAGATGTACCAAGAGACCCAGTACTTC. It specifies CASSQEMYQETQYF.

This clonotype was detected a few times. V usage is TRBV30 and J usage is TRBJ2-7, with D hard to call. Trimming pared 5 bases from V and 0 bases from J, leaving 8 bases between. The germline V gene has CDR1 GTSNPN and CDR2 SVGIG (reference sequence). This CDR3 has 12 residues. CDR3 residues: CAWDGRSYEQYF. DNA of the CDR3: TGTGCCTGGGATGGCCGCTCCTACGAGCAGTACTTC.

In this sample, this clonotype turned up a few times. The gene calls are TRBV20-1 and TRBJ2-5; tentative D call: TRBD2 (5 bases). The CDR3 is 13 residues long. The V and J ends lost 2 bases and 4 bases respectively, with 11 bases between them. The germline V gene encodes CDR1 DFQATT and CDR2 SNEGSKA (reference sequence). Here the CDR3 reads CSARKLGIETQYF. The CDR3 region has the DNA TGCAGTGCTAGAAAACTCGGGATAGAGACCCAGTACTTC.

The sample holds many counts of this clonotype. The rearrangement uses TRBV5-1 and TRBJ1-2; maybe TRBD1 (5 bases). V was clipped by 4 bases and J by 4 bases, with 11 bases between them. This CDR3 has 13 residues. CDR1 and CDR2 (germline): SGHRS, YFSETQ. This CDR3 reads CASSRGQGYGYTF. The CDR3 nucleotides are TGCGCCAGCAGCAGAGGGCAGGGCTATGGCTACACCTTC.

V usage is TRBV6-2 or TRBV6-3 and J usage is TRBJ1-6; D not resolved. Trimming took off 2 bases at V and 6 bases at J, with 8 bases between the two ends. The V gene's germline CDR1 is MNHEY and CDR2 SVGEGT. The CDR3 has 14 amino acids. CDR3 coding DNA: TGTGCCAGCAGTTACGCGCAGCCTAATTCACCCCTCCACTTT. This translates into CASSYAQPNSPLHF.

This clonotype has only a few counts. The chain joins TRBV27 to TRBJ1-1, with D perhaps matching TRBD1 (6 bases). The CDR3 has 15 residues. Looked up from germline, CDR1 is MNHEY and CDR2 is SMNVEV (reference sequence). The V end lost 6 bases, the J end lost 2 bases, and 16 bases lay between the germline ends. The CDR3 DNA sequence: TGTGCCAGCAGATTCGGGGGCGCTGCAAACACTGAAGCTTTCTTT. Encoded protein: CASRFGGAANTEAFF.

The chain carries TRBV5-1 and TRBJ1-1; the D is unclear. This CDR3 has 15 residues. Germline assignment: CDR1 SGHRS and CDR2 YFSETQ. V lost 4 bases and J 3 bases, leaving 16 bases between the germline ends. CDR3 in amino acids: CASSRAEGSYTEAFF. The CDR3 DNA reads TGCGCCAGCAGCCGGGCGGAGGGCAGCTACACTGAAGCTTTCTTT.

This clonotype was seen only a few times. V is TRBV28 and J is TRBJ1-1, with 9 bases fitting TRBD1. This CDR3 has 18 amino acids. Germline V gene lookup returns CDR1 MDHEN and CDR2 SYDVKM. Losses at the gene ends were 2 bases for V and 0 bases for J; bases not matched to a gene: 10. This chain's CDR3 is CASSLGGAGTGMNTEAFF. Here the CDR3 DNA reads TGTGCCAGCAGTTTAGGGGGGGCCGGGACAGGGATGAACACTGAAGCTTTCTTT.

The J gene is TRBJ2-5, the V gene TRBV29-1, with 7 bases identical to TRBD1. The CDR3 has 14 amino acids. Trimming cost V 4 bases and J 3 bases; bases outside gene matches: 8. Germline assignment: CDR1 SQVTM and CDR2 ANQGSEA. CDR3 region: CSVARRDRKETQYF. CDR3 coding DNA: TGCAGCGTTGCCCGCCGGGACAGAAAAGAGACCCAGTACTTC.

This clonotype was found many times. The J gene is TRBJ2-7, the V gene TRBV6-2 or TRBV6-3; D not certain. V lost 2 bases, J lost 1 base, and 6 bases lay in between. The germline V gene encodes CDR1 MNHEY and CDR2 SVGEGT. The CDR3 extends over 13 amino acids. CDR3 DNA sequence: TGTGCCAGCAGTTACGGCGCTTCCTACGAGCAGTACTTC. This encodes CASSYGASYEQYF.

This clonotype was detected ten times or more. J is TRBJ2-7 and V is TRBV30, with 7 bases lining up with TRBD1. The CDR3 is made up of 17 amino acids. CDR1 and CDR2 (germline): GTSNPN, SVGIG (reference sequence). V shed 3 bases and J 0 bases; nucleotides not matched to a gene: 14. DNA for the CDR3: TGTGCCTGGAGACCTCCCGCCGGGACAGCGAACTCCTACGAGCAGTACTTC. This encodes CAWRPPAGTANSYEQYF.

This clonotype was detected a few times. The J gene is TRBJ2-3, the V gene TRBV3-1; 8 bases map to TRBD1. This CDR3 has 16 amino acids. Germline loops: CDR1 LGHDT, CDR2 YNNKEL (reference sequence). Trimming cost V 4 bases and J 0 bases; bases outside gene matches: 6. CDR3 residues: CASSLNQGASTDTQYF. The CDR3 DNA is TGTGCCAGCAGCCTGAATCAGGGGGCGAGCACAGATACGCAGTATTTT.

The V gene is TRBV5-1, the J gene TRBJ1-3; the D gene is possibly TRBD1 (5 bases). Germline CDR1 SGHRS, CDR2 YFSETQ. The germline V and J ends were trimmed by 4 bases and 2 bases, with 10 bases remaining between them. The CDR3 contains 14 residues. CDR3 DNA: TGCGCCAGCAGCGAACACAGGCCTGGAAACACCATATATTTT. Translated: CASSEHRPGNTIYF.